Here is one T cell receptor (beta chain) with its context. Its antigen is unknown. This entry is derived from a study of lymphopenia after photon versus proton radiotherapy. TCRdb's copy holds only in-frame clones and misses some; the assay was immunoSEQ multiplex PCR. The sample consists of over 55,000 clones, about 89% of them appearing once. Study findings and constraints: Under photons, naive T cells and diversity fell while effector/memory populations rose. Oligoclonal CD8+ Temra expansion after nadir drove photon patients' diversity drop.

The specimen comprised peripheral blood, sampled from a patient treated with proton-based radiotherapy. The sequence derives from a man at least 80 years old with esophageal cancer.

This CDR3 reads CASSLGGPRDPHNEQFF. The CDR3 DNA reads TGTGCCAGCAGCTTGGGGGGGCCCCGGGACCCCCACAATGAGCAGTTCTTC. V gene TRBV5-6 combines with J gene TRBJ2-1, with a possible D match to TRBD1 (6 bases). V was pared by 0 bases and J by 5 bases, with 18 bases between. Germline CDR1 SGHDT, CDR2 YYEEEE. This CDR3 spans 17 amino acids.